The sequence of this T cell receptor (beta chain) was determined in a study of cytomegalovirus exposure and HLA in healthy donors. Findings and limits, study-wide: For most TCR sequences rarity was the rule, although some public TCRs occurred in many donors. About 87% or about 30% of the time was how often most TCR beta V segments were productive, according to an earlier analysis.

With 60 Vbeta and 13 Jbeta primers, the PCR was carried out. The repertoire was sequenced with immunoSEQ multiplex PCR; TCRdb's copy has only in-frame clones and lacks some. The sample holds fewer than 90,000 clones; 60% to 80% are singletons and the top ten take approximately 6.5%. This clone has a handful of counts. Its antigen is not identified. CDR1 is LNHDA and CDR2 is SQIVND in the germline V gene (reference sequence). V was pared by 7 bases and J by 8 bases, with 22 bases between. This CDR3 spans 15 amino acids. The receptor was isolated from a female donor in good health and CMV-seronegative. Sequencing used PBMCs. This chain joins TRBV19 and TRBJ2-3; D is possibly TRBD1 (5 bases). The CDR3 nucleotides read TGTGCCAGTAAGGCGGTCCAGGGAAGCACGGGTACGCAGTATTTT. Translated: CASKAVQGSTGTQYF.